This T cell receptor beta chain was documented in a study of T cell changes during pregnancy in multiple sclerosis. The assay was immunoSEQ multiplex PCR, and TCRdb's table has in-frame clones only and misses some. The table lists around 65,000 clones, approximately 92% of them singletons. The CDR3 covers 13 residues. Losses at the gene ends were 4 bases for V and 10 bases for J; bases not matched to a gene: 7. The receptor comes from a female donor in good health, enrolled as a control in a pregnancy study. Sample: peripheral blood, taken in the second trimester of pregnancy. The chain uses TRBV5-3 and TRBJ2-1, with 8 bases matching TRBD2. TRBV5-3 is an open reading frame whose function is uncertain. The CDR3 is CARSGRGEREQFF. DNA for the CDR3: TGTGCCAGAAGCGGGCGGGGGGAGAGGGAGCAGTTCTTC.